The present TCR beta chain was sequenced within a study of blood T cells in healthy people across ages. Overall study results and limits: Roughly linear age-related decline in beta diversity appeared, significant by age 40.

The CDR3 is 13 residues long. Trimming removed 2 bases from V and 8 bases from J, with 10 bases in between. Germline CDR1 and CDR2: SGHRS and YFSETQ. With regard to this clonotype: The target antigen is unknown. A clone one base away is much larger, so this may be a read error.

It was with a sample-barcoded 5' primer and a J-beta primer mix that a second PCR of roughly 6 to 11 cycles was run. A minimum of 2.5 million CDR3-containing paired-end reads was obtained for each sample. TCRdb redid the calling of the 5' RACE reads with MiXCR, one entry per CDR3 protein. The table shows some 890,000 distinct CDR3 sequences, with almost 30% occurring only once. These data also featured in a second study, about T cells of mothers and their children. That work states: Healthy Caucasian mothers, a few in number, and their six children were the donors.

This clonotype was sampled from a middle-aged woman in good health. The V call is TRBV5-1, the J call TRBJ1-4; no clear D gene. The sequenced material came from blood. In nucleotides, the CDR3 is TGCGCCAGCAGCTTAAATGACAAGGAAAAACTGTTTTTT. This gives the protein CASSLNDKEKLFF.